This entry lists 28 T cell receptor beta chains sequenced from one sample in a study of neurological immune-mediated disorders. TCRdb used MiXCR to reprocess the 5' RACE reads, holding one entry per CDR3 protein. The sample lists roughly 100,000 distinct CDR3 sequences; about 10% were seen once. Regarding time point: longitudinal time-point 3. Input material: PBMCs. The receptors derive from a female donor with HTLV-1-associated myelopathy (HAM/TSP).

This clonotype was seen repeatedly, ten times or more. The chain carries TRBV20-1 and TRBJ2-7; TRBD2 matches 7 bases. This CDR3 comprises 14 residues. The ends lost 6 bases at V and 5 bases at J; junction bases unmatched: 13. Germline CDR1 and CDR2: DFQATT and SNEGSKA (reference sequence). The CDR3 protein is CSAPGRGFSNEQYF. CDR3 nucleotide sequence: TGCAGTGCCCCGGGGAGGGGCTTCTCGAACGAGCAGTACTTC.

This clonotype was seen at least ten times. The J gene is TRBJ2-5, the V gene TRBV20-1, with 11 bases that match TRBD2. The CDR3 covers 15 residues. Trimming took 5 bases from V and 2 from J; bases not matched to a gene: 7. CDR1 DFQATT and CDR2 SNEGSKA come from the germline V gene (reference sequence). The CDR3 nucleotides are TGCAGTGCTGGGGATAGCGGGGGGGCTCAAGAGACCCAGTACTTC. Residues: CSAGDSGGAQETQYF.

This clonotype is classed as medium-sized. This chain uses TRBV29-1 with TRBJ2-1, with a possible D match to TRBD1 (6 bases). V dropped 4 bases and J dropped 7 bases, with 11 bases sitting between them. Germline V gives CDR1 SQVTM, CDR2 ANQGSEA. The CDR3 has 12 residues. CDR3 nucleotides: TGCAGCGTTGGAAATCAGGGGAATGAGCAGTTCTTC. Protein: CSVGNQGNEQFF.

This clonotype was detected ten times or more. The chain links TRBV5-1 to TRBJ1-2; D might be TRBD1 (5 bases). V was pared by 1 base and J by 3 bases, with 7 bases between. Germline V gene data show CDR1 as SGHRS and CDR2 as YFSETQ. This CDR3 is built from 13 residues. The CDR3 spells CASSLSRDYGYTF. The DNA of the CDR3 is TGCGCCAGCAGCTTGTCCAGGGACTATGGCTACACCTTC.

This clonotype was seen ten or more times. This chain links TRBV20-1 with TRBJ2-1, with TRBD2 as a possible D gene (7 bases). Trimming removed 3 bases at V and 4 bases at J, with 13 bases between. Germline V gives CDR1 DFQATT, CDR2 SNEGSKA (reference sequence). The CDR3 contains 14 residues. CDR3 protein: CSASEGGRYNEQFF. The CDR3 nucleotides are TGCAGTGCTAGTGAGGGGGGGAGATACAATGAGCAGTTCTTC.

Of note for this clonotype: This may stem from a read error, because a much larger clone lies one nucleotide away. CDR3 amino acids: CASSPVQGGEYF. The CDR3 DNA is TGTGCCAGTTCCCCTGTACAGGGTGGGGAGTACTTC. V and J are TRBV19 and TRBJ2-7, with a tentative D call TRBD1 (6 bases). Trimming removed 8 bases from V and 11 bases from J, with 19 bases in between. The CDR3 totals 12 residues. Germline V CDR1 and CDR2: LNHDA, SQIVND (reference sequence).

The chain has TRBV6-5 and TRBJ1-1; D remains unclear. V gave up 2 bases and J gave up 7 bases, with 14 bases separating them. CDR1 is MNHEY, CDR2 SVGAGI, per germline. The CDR3 extends over 14 amino acids. CDR3 amino acids: CASSYGRRGDEAFF. CDR3 nucleotides: TGTGCCAGCAGTTACGGCCGACGGGGAGATGAAGCTTTCTTT.

This clonotype has at least ten counts. The chain uses TRBV7-9 and TRBJ2-7; TRBD1 agrees at 9 bases. The V gene end was trimmed by 1 base and the J gene end by 10 bases; junction bases not matched to a gene: 5. Germline CDR1 and CDR2: SEHNR and FQNEAQ (reference sequence). The CDR3 loop spans 13 amino acids. CDR3 sequence reads: CASSLGGQGKQYF. The CDR3 region has the DNA TGTGCCAGCAGCTTAGGGGGACAGGGAAAACAGTACTTC.

Many counts were recorded for this clonotype. The rearrangement links TRBV29-1 to TRBJ2-3, with 13 bases identical to TRBD2. The V gene end was trimmed by 3 bases and the J gene end by 6 bases; junction bases not matched to a gene: 6. The CDR3 runs to 15 residues. CDR1 SQVTM and CDR2 ANQGSEA come from the germline V gene. As DNA, the CDR3 is TGCAGCGTTGACACTAGCGGGGGGGCGGTGGATACGCAGTATTTT. The encoded protein is CSVDTSGGAVDTQYF.

This clonotype was observed at least ten times. The junction shows a germline mismatch at one end, possibly a read error. The chain carries TRBV12-3 or TRBV12-4 and TRBJ2-3; the D gene is possibly TRBD2 (5 bases). CDR3 size: 15 residues. Here the CDR3 reads CASSLSLANTYTQYF. The CDR3 DNA is TGTGCCAGCAGTTTAAGCCTAGCCAACACATATACGCAGTATTTT.

This clonotype was observed many times. V usage is TRBV5-1 and J usage is TRBJ1-4; weak D call: TRBD1 (5 bases). CDR1 and CDR2 (germline): SGHRS, YFSETQ. Trimming stripped 2 bases from V and 0 bases from J, with 5 bases between. This CDR3 region has 14 residues. The CDR3 reads CASSLQATNEKLFF. CDR3 bases: TGCGCCAGCAGCTTACAGGCAACTAATGAAAAACTGTTTTTT.

This chain links TRBV18 with TRBJ2-2, with 9 bases aligning to TRBD1. The CDR3 covers 22 residues. Germline CDR1 and CDR2: KGHSH and LQKENI. The junction had 21 bases not matched to a gene; V was cut back by 2 bases and J by 2 bases. DNA for the CDR3: TGTGCCAGCTCACCAAGAGTTCACCCCGGGACAGGGAGATGGAAAAACACCGGGGAGCTGTTTTTT. This codes for CASSPRVHPGTGRWKNTGELFF.

Comment on this clonotype: Just one base apart from a much larger clone, this may be a read error. The chain employs TRBV2 and TRBJ2-7; 7 bases agree with TRBD1. This CDR3 contains 14 residues. Germline values: CDR1 SNHLY, CDR2 FYNNEI. In DNA, the CDR3 is TGTGTCAGCAGTGAAGCGCCGACAGGGTACGAGCAGTACTTC. Encoded protein: CVSSEAPTGYEQYF.

Many counts were recorded for this clonotype. The chain recombines TRBV5-1 with TRBJ2-5; no definite D call. The CDR3 runs to 13 residues. V was trimmed by 6 bases and J by 1 base, leaving 10 bases between them. The germline V gene has CDR1 SGHRS and CDR2 YFSETQ. CDR3 amino acids: CASTRTAQETQYF. CDR3 bases: TGCGCCAGCACCAGGACGGCCCAAGAGACCCAGTACTTC.

There are many counts of this clonotype. The chain joins TRBV7-9 to TRBJ1-5, with D unresolved. V was pared by 6 bases and J by 3 bases, with 12 bases between. The CDR3 totals 14 residues. The V gene's germline CDR1 is SEHNR and CDR2 FQNEAQ (reference sequence). The CDR3 loop is CASSSGTLNQPQHF. CDR3 in DNA: TGTGCCAGCAGTTCAGGAACACTCAATCAGCCCCAGCATTTT.

This clonotype was recorded many times. The J gene is TRBJ1-5, the V gene TRBV12-3 or TRBV12-4, with unresolved D. The CDR3 is made up of 16 amino acids. The V and J ends lost 5 bases and 0 bases respectively, with 14 bases between them. The chain's CDR3 is CASSPLRRNSNQPQHF. The CDR3 DNA reads TGTGCCAGCAGTCCCCTAAGACGAAATAGCAATCAGCCCCAGCATTTT.

This clonotype was seen only a few times. The chain couples TRBV7-8 to TRBJ2-7; a weak D match, TRBD2 (5 bases). This CDR3 is 14 amino acids long. Germline assignment: CDR1 SGHVS and CDR2 FQNEAQ. Trimming removed 3 bases at V and 1 base at J, with 10 bases between. CDR3 loop: CASSFELGSYEQYF. Written as DNA, the CDR3 is TGTGCCAGCAGCTTCGAACTAGGATCCTACGAGCAGTACTTC.

In this sample, this clonotype turned up many times. This chain connects TRBV7-9 to TRBJ2-3, with TRBD2 matching over 12 bases. The CDR3 has 15 amino acids. Germline assignment: CDR1 SEHNR and CDR2 FQNEAQ (reference sequence). Losses at the gene ends were 5 bases for V and 6 bases for J; bases not matched to a gene: 6. Here the CDR3 DNA reads TGTGCCAGCAGCACCGGGACTAGCGGGCGCGATACGCAGTATTTT. Its translation is CASSTGTSGRDTQYF.

This clonotype came up many times. J is TRBJ1-4 and V is TRBV7-3, with 9 bases aligning to TRBD1. Germline values: CDR1 SGHTA, CDR2 FQGTGA. V shed 5 bases, J shed 5 bases, and the junction held 3 bases outside the gene matches. The CDR3 extends over 14 amino acids. In nucleotides, the CDR3 is TGTGCCAGCAGCGCCGGGACAGGGAATGAAAAACTGTTTTTT. Its protein product is CASSAGTGNEKLFF.

This clonotype was recorded a few times. The CDR3 DNA is TGCAGTGCTAGAGATGTATCCGACAGCACAGATACGCAGTATTTT. This sequence encodes CSARDVSDSTDTQYF. The chain has TRBV20-1 and TRBJ2-3; no reliable D call. Germline CDR1 and CDR2: DFQATT and SNEGSKA (reference sequence). The germline V and J ends were trimmed by 0 bases and 0 bases, with 10 bases remaining between them. The CDR3 spans 15 residues.

This clonotype showed up many times. The V gene is TRBV5-1, the J gene TRBJ2-3; 7 nucleotides match TRBD1. J gave up 4 bases and V 0 bases, and 2 bases lay outside the gene matches. The CDR3 is made up of 14 amino acids. Germline CDR1 is SGHRS and CDR2 is YFSETQ. The CDR3 loop reads CASSLGQGPDTQYF. DNA of the CDR3: TGCGCCAGCAGCTTGGGACAGGGTCCAGATACGCAGTATTTT.

This clonotype appeared once. At one end the junction does not follow the germline gene, possibly because of a read error. V and J are TRBV5-1 and TRBJ2-2; 8 nucleotides match TRBD2. Germline V gene sequence: CDR1 SGHRS, CDR2 YFSETQ. CDR3 length: 16 amino acids. CDR3: CANSQSGGPNTGELFF. The CDR3 coding sequence is TGCGCCAACAGCCAAAGCGGGGGCCCAAACACCGGGGAGCTGTTTTTT. The entire variable domain, with the rest obtained from reference TRBV5-1 and TRBJ2-2, is as follows: KAGVTQTPRYLIKTRGQQVTLSCSPISGHRSVSWYQQTPGQGLQFLFEYFSETQRNKGNFPGRFSGRQFSNSRSEMNVSTLELGDSALYLCANSQSGGPNTGELFFGEGSRLTVL.

This clonotype has a count of ten or more. The V gene is TRBV28, the J gene TRBJ1-4; D is ambiguous. The CDR3 has 13 amino acids. V lost 6 bases to trimming and J lost 8 bases, with 13 bases between them. The germline CDR1 and CDR2 sequences are MDHEN and SYDVKM. CDR3 bases: TGTGCCAGCAGAGCTCCCAATGAAGAAAAACTGTTTTTT. This gives the protein CASRAPNEEKLFF.

This clonotype was picked up many times. The chain recombines TRBV20-1 with TRBJ1-6; 7 bases align to TRBD1. V lost 6 bases, J lost 10 bases, and 6 bases stayed unmatched. This CDR3 is 12 amino acids long. CDR1 is DFQATT and CDR2 is SNEGSKA in the germline V gene (reference sequence). This chain's CDR3 is CSAIAQGSPLHF. The CDR3 bases are TGCAGTGCCATCGCACAGGGGTCACCCCTCCACTTT.

At least ten counts were recorded for this clonotype. V usage is TRBV7-2 and J usage is TRBJ2-7; D is tentatively TRBD1 or TRBD2 (5 bases each). Trimming left V 0 bases short and J 2 bases short, with 11 bases between. CDR3 length: 15 residues. The V gene's germline CDR1 is SGHTA and CDR2 FQGNSA. The CDR3 DNA sequence: TGTGCCAGCAGCTTAGCCGGGGCGTCTACCTACGAGCAGTACTTC. This gives the protein CASSLAGASTYEQYF. Based on the CDR3 plus reference TRBV7-2 and TRBJ2-7, the full variable domain is GAGVSQSPSNKVTEKGKDVELRCDPISGHTALYWYRQSLGQGLEFLIYFQGNSAPDKSGLPSDRFSAERTGGSVSTLTIQRTQQEDSAVYLCASSLAGASTYEQYFGPGTRLTVT.

This clonotype was picked up many times. This sequence joins TRBV20-1 and TRBJ2-5; TRBD1 aligns across 10 bases. V shed 5 bases, J shed 4 bases, and the junction held 7 bases outside the gene matches. CDR1 is DFQATT, CDR2 SNEGSKA, per germline (reference sequence). The CDR3 runs 14 residues. CDR3 sequence: CSAHRTGGGETQYF. CDR3 DNA: TGCAGTGCTCACCGGACAGGGGGTGGAGAGACCCAGTACTTC.

V gene TRBV20-1 combines with J gene TRBJ2-1, with TRBD2 matching over 8 bases. Per the germline V gene, CDR1 is DFQATT and CDR2 is SNEGSKA (reference sequence). The CDR3 covers 11 residues. J gave up 12 bases and V 6 bases, and 7 bases lay outside the gene matches. For the CDR3, the DNA is TGCAGTGCAACGGGGGGGCCGTTGCAGTTCTTC. It translates to CSATGGPLQFF.

V gene TRBV5-6 combines with J gene TRBJ2-3; D unresolved. There are 16 residues in the CDR3. The V gene's germline CDR1 is SGHDT and CDR2 YYEEEE. Trimming pared 0 bases from V and 2 bases from J, leaving 13 bases between. The CDR3: CASSLAAATPTDTQYF. The CDR3 bases are TGTGCCAGCAGCTTGGCGGCGGCGACCCCCACAGATACGCAGTATTTT.